Below are 21 T cell receptor beta chains sequenced from a single sample in a study of cytomegalovirus exposure and HLA in healthy donors. Primers: 60 Vbeta forward and 13 Jbeta reverse. The protocol was immunoSEQ multiplex PCR, while the TCRdb copy is restricted to in-frame clones and leaves out a portion. The table shows 150,000 or so clones, with roughly 10% occurring only once. The sample taken for sequencing was PBMCs. Receptor source: a man aged 45-65 years in good health and CMV-seronegative.

This clone was observed a handful of times. The genes are TRBV27 and TRBJ2-2, with a possible D match to TRBD1 (5 bases). The germline gives CDR1 MNHEY, CDR2 SMNVEV (reference sequence). The CDR3 contains 13 residues. The V and J ends lost 8 bases and 4 bases respectively, with 11 bases between them. In DNA, the CDR3 is TGTGCCAGCGCAGGGTTCGGCACCGGGGAGCTGTTTTTT. This codes for CASAGFGTGELFF.

The CDR3 is CASSSTENTGELFF. The CDR3 DNA sequence: TGTGCCAGCAGTTCGACAGAGAACACCGGGGAGCTGTTTTTT. The rearrangement links TRBV28 to TRBJ2-2; maybe TRBD1 (5 bases). In germline, CDR1 is MDHEN, CDR2 SYDVKM. Trimming took 4 bases from V and 1 from J, leaving 7 bases between them. The CDR3 loop spans 14 amino acids. The entire variable domain, with the rest obtained from reference TRBV28 and TRBJ2-2, is as follows: DVKVTQSSRYLVKRTGEKVFLECVQDMDHENMFWYRQDPGLGLRLIYFSYDVKMKEKGDIPEGYSVSREKKERFSLILESASTNQTSMYLCASSSTENTGELFFGEGSRLTVL.

This clone was picked up a small number of times. The genes are TRBV5-1 and TRBJ2-2, with TRBD2 matching over 10 bases. This CDR3 is 15 amino acids long. Germline values: CDR1 SGHRS, CDR2 YFSETQ. V lost 4 bases to trimming and J lost 8 bases; unmatched junction nucleotides: 8. CDR3 amino acids: CASSPTGTSVGELFF. DNA for the CDR3: TGCGCCAGCAGCCCGACCGGGACTAGCGTAGGGGAGCTGTTTTTT.

The V call is TRBV29-1, the J call TRBJ2-1; D is perhaps TRBD1 (6 bases). Germline loops: CDR1 SQVTM, CDR2 ANQGSEA. The V gene lost 4 bases and the J gene lost 8 bases, with 9 bases spanning the gap. This CDR3 is 11 amino acids long. CDR3 residues: CSVGNRDEQFF. CDR3 nucleotide sequence: TGCAGCGTTGGAAACAGGGATGAGCAGTTCTTC.

This clone showed up just a few times. The chain couples TRBV6-6 to TRBJ1-6; 10 bases are a match to TRBD1. The CDR3 spans 15 residues. Germline CDR1 is MNHNY and CDR2 is SVGAGI (reference sequence). With V trimmed by 6 bases and J by 9 bases, 8 bases remained unmatched. The CDR3 reads CASRKDRGEVSPLHF. The CDR3 DNA reads as TGTGCCAGCAGGAAGGACAGGGGGGAAGTTTCACCCCTCCACTTT.

This clone appeared a single time. The V call is TRBV19, the J call TRBJ2-7; D is possibly TRBD2 (5 bases). Trimming took off 6 bases at V and 2 bases at J, with 17 bases between the two ends. The CDR3 has 15 residues. Germline assignment: CDR1 LNHDA and CDR2 SQIVND (reference sequence). This CDR3 is CASSRLPSGTYEQYF. CDR3 DNA: TGTGCCAGTAGCCGACTTCCCTCCGGGACCTACGAGCAGTACTTC.

J is TRBJ1-4 and V is TRBV30; D call uncertain. The CDR3 contains 13 residues. V was shortened by 2 bases and J by 8 bases, with 12 bases between the two germline ends. Per germline, CDR1 GTSNPN and CDR2 SVGIG (reference sequence). This CDR3 reads CAWSPILGEKLFF. CDR3 nucleotides: TGTGCCTGGAGTCCGATCTTGGGCGAAAAACTGTTTTTT.

This clone has more than one count but fewer than ten. CDR3 sequence: CSVEYGGSGANVLTF. CDR3 sequence (DNA): TGCAGCGTTGAGTATGGAGGCTCTGGGGCCAACGTCCTGACTTTC. V and J are TRBV29-1 and TRBJ2-6; a weak D match, TRBD2 (5 bases). This CDR3 spans 15 amino acids. Germline V gene lookup returns CDR1 SQVTM and CDR2 ANQGSEA. V was clipped by 3 bases and J by 0 bases, with 9 bases between them. Complete variable domain (other parts from reference TRBV29-1 and TRBJ2-6): SAVISQKPSRDICQRGTSLTIQCQVDSQVTMMFWYRQQPGQSLTLIATANQGSEATYESGFVIDKFPISRPNLTFSTLTVSNMSPEDSSIYLCSVEYGGSGANVLTFGAGSRLTVL.

CDR3 sequence (DNA): TGTGCCAGCAGCGCAGACGGACTCTATGGCTACACCTTC. It yields the protein CASSADGLYGYTF. The chain links TRBV9 to TRBJ1-2; D gene uncertain. Germline CDR1 SGDLS, CDR2 YYNGEE. Trimming cost V 3 bases and J 4 bases, with 10 bases left between them. CDR3 size: 13 residues.

This chain joins TRBV19 and TRBJ2-2, with 15 bases matching TRBD2. The germline gives CDR1 LNHDA, CDR2 SQIVND (reference sequence). V shed 8 bases and J 6 bases; nucleotides not matched to a gene: 13. CDR3 length: 18 residues. The DNA for the CDR3 is TGTGCCAGTCTCGCCTCGGGACTAGCGGGAGGTGAATCCGGGGAGCTGTTTTTT. As protein: CASLASGLAGGESGELFF.

This clone has only a few counts. The CDR3 DNA follows: TGTGCCAGCAGCCCTAGCACAGATACGCAGTATTTT. Its protein is CASSPSTDTQYF. V is TRBV6-6 and J is TRBJ2-3; D is unresolved. From germline, CDR1 is MNHNY and CDR2 SVGAGI (reference sequence). Trimming cost V 6 bases and J 0 bases, with 4 bases left between them. The CDR3 is made up of 12 amino acids.

Only a few counts were recorded for this clone. The rearrangement links TRBV27 to TRBJ1-5, with 8 positions matching TRBD1. Per germline, CDR1 MNHEY and CDR2 SMNVEV (reference sequence). The CDR3 is 14 residues long. The junction had 6 bases not matched to a gene; V was cut back by 5 bases and J by 6 bases. CDR3: CASSPQGEGQPQHF. CDR3 DNA: TGTGCCAGCAGTCCACAGGGGGAGGGTCAGCCCCAGCATTTT.

This rearrangement joins TRBV7-9 to TRBJ1-6, with a weak D call TRBD1 (5 bases). The CDR3 sequence is 15 residues long. Trimming stripped 5 bases from V and 5 bases from J, with 13 bases between. Germline loops: CDR1 SEHNR, CDR2 FQNEAQ (reference sequence). This chain's CDR3 is CASSLTTDHNSPLHF. CDR3 DNA sequence: TGTGCCAGCAGCCTTACGACAGATCATAATTCACCCCTCCACTTT.

This clone has just a few counts. This chain joins TRBV6-1 and TRBJ1-2; D call uncertain. The V gene's germline CDR1 is MNHNS and CDR2 SASEGT. V lost 5 bases to trimming and J lost 5 bases, with 9 bases between them. The CDR3 length is 12 residues. CDR3 bases: TGTGCCAGCAGTCTCCGGGAGTATGGCTACACCTTC. Translation: CASSLREYGYTF.

This clone has just a few counts. The chain recombines TRBV11-3 with TRBJ2-1, with D unresolved. This CDR3 region has 15 residues. The germline gives CDR1 SGHNT, CDR2 YENEEA. V lost 5 bases and J lost 0, with 11 bases in between. For the CDR3, the DNA is TGTGCCAGCAGCCTGGAGTTAAGCTCCTACAATGAGCAGTTCTTC. Protein product: CASSLELSSYNEQFF.

This clone was recorded many times. The same CDR3 is also encoded by other DNA sequences in this sample. This rearrangement joins TRBV7-3 to TRBJ2-1, with D perhaps TRBD2 (6 bases). The CDR3 runs 15 residues. V was trimmed by 0 bases and J by 4 bases, leaving 10 bases between them. From germline, CDR1 is SGHTA and CDR2 FQGTGA. The CDR3 bases are TGTGCCAGCAGCTTAACTAGCGGCTATTACAATGAGCAGTTCTTC. Translating it yields CASSLTSGYYNEQFF.

The chain is built from TRBV5-4 and TRBJ2-7; tentative D call: TRBD1 (6 bases). Germline CDR1 and CDR2: SGHNT and YYREEE (reference sequence). Trimming stripped 0 bases from V and 5 bases from J, with 12 bases between. This CDR3 has 14 amino acids. The CDR3 protein is CASSLGAGVDEQYF. CDR3 in DNA: TGTGCCAGCAGCTTGGGGGCAGGGGTGGACGAGCAGTACTTC.

The chain links TRBV30 to TRBJ1-4, with D uncertain. Trimming took 4 bases from V and 5 from J, leaving 8 bases between them. The CDR3 is made up of 12 amino acids. The germline V gene encodes CDR1 GTSNPN and CDR2 SVGIG (reference sequence). The CDR3 sequence is CAWTFPNEKLFF. CDR3 DNA sequence: TGTGCCTGGACGTTTCCGAATGAAAAACTGTTTTTT.

The chain combines TRBV5-6 with TRBJ2-5, with 10 positions matching TRBD2. Germline V gives CDR1 SGHDT, CDR2 YYEEEE. There are 15 residues in the CDR3. V lost 0 bases to trimming and J lost 5 bases; unmatched junction nucleotides: 4. CDR3 sequence (DNA): TGTGCCAGCAGCTTGGAACTAGCGGGGATTGAGACCCAGTACTTC. It is translated as CASSLELAGIETQYF. Based on the CDR3 plus reference TRBV5-6 and TRBJ2-5, the full variable domain is DAGVTQSPTHLIKTRGQQVTLRCSPKSGHDTVSWYQQALGQGPQFIFQYYEEEERQRGNFPDRFSGHQFPNYSSELNVNALLLGDSALYLCASSLELAGIETQYFGPGTRLLVL.

In this sample, this clone turned up a few times. The chain is built from TRBV4-1 and TRBJ2-3; D might be TRBD1 (7 bases). CDR1 is MGHRA, CDR2 YSYEKL, per germline. Trimming removed 7 bases from V and 2 bases from J, with 22 bases in between. The CDR3 length is 17 residues. The CDR3 loop is CASKSSRDSSHTDTQYF. In DNA, the CDR3 is TGCGCCAGCAAAAGTTCGCGGGACAGTTCCCACACAGATACGCAGTATTTT.

This clone showed up just a few times. The chain uses TRBV4-2 and TRBJ1-2; 9 nucleotides align to TRBD1. Per the germline V gene, CDR1 is LGHNA and CDR2 is YNFKEQ. V was pared by 0 bases and J by 4 bases, with 9 bases of the junction left unmatched. CDR3 size: 17 residues. Written as DNA, the CDR3 is TGTGCCAGCAGCCAAGAACAGGGGGCTTGGGCCCGCTATGGCTACACCTTC. Translation gives CASSQEQGAWARYGYTF.